Listed below are T cell receptor beta chains from one sample, sequenced in a study of CD8 T cells in Susac syndrome. From the immunoSEQ multiplex PCR reads, TCRdb called clonotypes with MiXCR, one entry per CDR3 protein. The sample contains about 150,000 distinct CDR3 sequences, 95% of which appear only once. Sequencing was done on a sample of CD8+ T cells from PBMCs. These receptors all come from a human donor with multiple sclerosis. The CDR3 runs from the conserved cysteine through the conserved F or W. D genes are given only for firm matches. Clone size is stated in some rows and not others, as once, few, many or a class when expanded.

d_gene: TRBD1
v_gene: TRBV13
j_gene: TRBJ2-3
abundance: .
CDR3nt: TGTGCCAGCAGCCAGGGCAGGGGGACGGATACGCAGTATTTT
CDR3aa: CASSQGRGTDTQYF

d_gene: .
v_gene: TRBV2
j_gene: TRBJ1-1
abundance: .
CDR3nt: TGTGCCAGCAGTGTATCGGGGGAAGCTTTCTTT
CDR3aa: CASSVSGEAFF

d_gene: TRBD2
v_gene: TRBV30
j_gene: TRBJ2-3
abundance: once
CDR3nt: TGTGCCTGGACCCCTTTAGCGGGGGTCATGAGCACAGATACGCAGTATTTT
CDR3aa: CAWTPLAGVMSTDTQYF

d_gene: .
v_gene: TRBV14
j_gene: TRBJ2-5
abundance: .
CDR3nt: TGTGCCAGCAGCCTATACACCGGGGAGACCCAGTACTTC
CDR3aa: CASSLYTGETQYF

d_gene: TRBD2
v_gene: TRBV20-1
j_gene: TRBJ2-3
abundance: .
CDR3nt: TGCAGTGCTAGAGTCCTAGCGGGGGAAACAGATACGCAGTATTTT
CDR3aa: CSARVLAGETDTQYF

d_gene: .
v_gene: TRBV7-9
j_gene: TRBJ1-2
abundance: .
CDR3nt: TGTGCCAGCAGCCCCACTACCCAGGGCTACACCTTC
CDR3aa: CASSPTTQGYTF

d_gene: .
v_gene: TRBV29-1
j_gene: TRBJ2-3
abundance: .
CDR3nt: TGCAGCGTTGAAGGGGAGCGGACCACAGATACGCAGTATTTT
CDR3aa: CSVEGERTTDTQYF

d_gene: .
v_gene: TRBV7-8
j_gene: TRBJ2-7
abundance: once
CDR3nt: TGTGCCAGCAGCTTAGGACAGCCATCCTACGAGCAGTACTTC
CDR3aa: CASSLGQPSYEQYF

d_gene: TRBD2
v_gene: TRBV9
j_gene: TRBJ2-1
abundance: .
CDR3nt: TGTGCCAGCAGCGTAGTCTTTAGCGGGGTGAATGAGCAGTTCTTC
CDR3aa: CASSVVFSGVNEQFF

d_gene: .
v_gene: TRBV29-1
j_gene: TRBJ2-6
abundance: .
CDR3nt: TGCAGCGTTGCCGCTCTCCCTTCAGGCTCTGGGGCCAACGTCCTGACTTTC
CDR3aa: CSVAALPSGSGANVLTF

d_gene: .
v_gene: TRBV6-1
j_gene: TRBJ2-7
abundance: once
CDR3nt: TGTGCCAGCAGTGCACAAGGTCCAGACGACTCCTACGAGCAGTACTTC
CDR3aa: CASSAQGPDDSYEQYF

d_gene: .
v_gene: TRBV7-6
j_gene: TRBJ2-6
abundance: .
CDR3nt: TGTGCCAGCAGCTCCGCCACCCTCTCGGGGGCCAACGTCCTGACTTTC
CDR3aa: CASSSATLSGANVLTF

d_gene: .
v_gene: TRBV29-1
j_gene: TRBJ1-1
abundance: .
CDR3nt: TGCAGCGTCTACCTCCGGCCAGACGAAGCTTTCTTT
CDR3aa: CSVYLRPDEAFF

d_gene: .
v_gene: TRBV6-5
j_gene: TRBJ1-1
abundance: .
CDR3nt: TGTGCCAGCAGTGCCGGACGCCAACGGGGCACTGAAGCTTTCTTT
CDR3aa: CASSAGRQRGTEAFF

d_gene: .
v_gene: TRBV2
j_gene: TRBJ2-3
abundance: .
CDR3nt: TGTGCCAGCAGTGAAGACAACACAGATACGCAGTATTTT
CDR3aa: CASSEDNTDTQYF

d_gene: .
v_gene: TRBV9
j_gene: TRBJ1-1
abundance: .
CDR3nt: TGTGCCAGCAGCGCCCAATCGACAGTCATGAACACTGAAGCTTTCTTT
CDR3aa: CASSAQSTVMNTEAFF

d_gene: .
v_gene: TRBV20-1
j_gene: TRBJ2-2
abundance: .
CDR3nt: TGCAGTGCTACAGCCTTTGACACCGGGGAGCTGTTTTTT
CDR3aa: CSATAFDTGELFF

d_gene: .
v_gene: TRBV20-1
j_gene: TRBJ1-1
abundance: .
CDR3nt: TGCAGTGCTTTTCAGTTGAACACTGAAGCTTTCTTT
CDR3aa: CSAFQLNTEAFF

d_gene: TRBD2
v_gene: TRBV2
j_gene: TRBJ2-5
abundance: once
CDR3nt: TGTGCCAGCACCGAGAGCGGGGGGCTCCAAGAGACCCAGTACTTC
CDR3aa: CASTESGGLQETQYF

d_gene: TRBD1
v_gene: TRBV10-3
j_gene: TRBJ2-7
abundance: .
CDR3nt: TGTGCCATCAGTGACCGGAATGGGACAGGGGGCTGGGAGCAGTACTTC
CDR3aa: CAISDRNGTGGWEQYF

d_gene: TRBD2
v_gene: TRBV9
j_gene: TRBJ2-3
abundance: .
CDR3nt: TGTGCCAGCAGCGGCAGCGGGGGGCGAGTCACAGATACGCAGTATTTT
CDR3aa: CASSGSGGRVTDTQYF

d_gene: TRBD1
v_gene: TRBV20-1
j_gene: TRBJ2-3
abundance: .
CDR3nt: TGCAGTGCTAGAGATAGTAAGGGGGCGTCTACAGATACGCAGTATTTT
CDR3aa: CSARDSKGASTDTQYF

d_gene: TRBD1
v_gene: TRBV19
j_gene: TRBJ1-5
abundance: .
CDR3nt: TGTGCCAGTACCGCGACAGGGTTGGAGCCCCAGCATTTT
CDR3aa: CASTATGLEPQHF

d_gene: .
v_gene: TRBV3-1
j_gene: TRBJ2-1
abundance: .
CDR3nt: TGTGCCACCTCAGACGACAGGATCAATGAGCAGTTCTTC
CDR3aa: CATSDDRINEQFF

d_gene: TRBD2
v_gene: TRBV29-1
j_gene: TRBJ2-3
abundance: .
CDR3nt: TGCAGCGTGGTGGGGCGGGGGGCAGTAGATACGCAGTATTTT
CDR3aa: CSVVGRGAVDTQYF

d_gene: TRBD2
v_gene: TRBV7-9
j_gene: TRBJ2-1
abundance: .
CDR3nt: TGTGCCAGCAGCTTAGTTCTAACTAGCGGGGGTAAAGGTGAGCAGTTCTTC
CDR3aa: CASSLVLTSGGKGEQFF

d_gene: .
v_gene: TRBV12-3/TRBV12-4
j_gene: TRBJ2-1
abundance: .
CDR3nt: TGTGCCAGCAGTCATCGACAGAGCTCCTACAATGAGCAGTTCTTC
CDR3aa: CASSHRQSSYNEQFF

d_gene: TRBD1
v_gene: TRBV30
j_gene: TRBJ2-7
abundance: .
CDR3nt: TGTGCCTGTATGGACAGGGGGATTGTCGAGCAGTACTTC
CDR3aa: CACMDRGIVEQYF

d_gene: .
v_gene: TRBV27
j_gene: TRBJ2-2
abundance: .
CDR3nt: TGTGCCAGCAGTGAGCTGGGCGGGGAGCTGTTTTTT
CDR3aa: CASSELGGELFF

d_gene: .
v_gene: TRBV30
j_gene: TRBJ2-3
abundance: .
CDR3nt: TGTGCCTGGAGGGCCCAGGCCTTCACTAGCACAGATACGCAGTATTTT
CDR3aa: CAWRAQAFTSTDTQYF

d_gene: .
v_gene: TRBV2
j_gene: TRBJ2-7
abundance: .
CDR3nt: TGTGGCTGCACAGGTGGGACCTACGAGCAGTACTTC
CDR3aa: CGCTGGTYEQYF

d_gene: .
v_gene: TRBV28
j_gene: TRBJ2-1
abundance: .
CDR3nt: TGTGCCCTCGGGCCCTCCTACAATGAGCAGTTCTTC
CDR3aa: CALGPSYNEQFF

d_gene: .
v_gene: TRBV9
j_gene: TRBJ1-2
abundance: .
CDR3nt: TGTGCCAGCAGCGTAGGGGAGAGGACGCAATACTATGGCTACACCTTC
CDR3aa: CASSVGERTQYYGYTF

d_gene: TRBD2
v_gene: TRBV9
j_gene: TRBJ2-5
abundance: .
CDR3nt: TGTGCCAGCAGCGTAGACACGGGGGGGTTAGAGACCCAGTACTTC
CDR3aa: CASSVDTGGLETQYF

d_gene: .
v_gene: TRBV9
j_gene: TRBJ2-7
abundance: .
CDR3nt: TGTGCCAGCAGCGCCGCCCCGTCCGGGGGCAACGAGCAGTACTTC
CDR3aa: CASSAAPSGGNEQYF

d_gene: TRBD1
v_gene: TRBV20-1
j_gene: TRBJ1-1
abundance: .
CDR3nt: TGCAGTGCTAGGGCCCTGTACAGGGGTAACACTGAAGCTTTCTTT
CDR3aa: CSARALYRGNTEAFF

d_gene: TRBD2
v_gene: TRBV3-1
j_gene: TRBJ2-3
abundance: .
CDR3nt: TGTGCCAGCAGCCAAGACGTCCGGGGGGGGACAGATACGCAGTATTTT
CDR3aa: CASSQDVRGGTDTQYF

d_gene: .
v_gene: TRBV29-1
j_gene: TRBJ1-1
abundance: .
CDR3nt: TGCAGCGTTGAAGGCAGTAGCGCTGAAGCTTTCTTT
CDR3aa: CSVEGSSAEAFF

d_gene: .
v_gene: TRBV6-6
j_gene: TRBJ1-1
abundance: once
CDR3nt: TGTGCCAGCAGTTACGTGGGGGGGCGGATGAACACTGAAGCTTTCTTT
CDR3aa: CASSYVGGRMNTEAFF

d_gene: TRBD1
v_gene: TRBV19
j_gene: TRBJ2-7
abundance: .
CDR3nt: TGTGCCAGTAGTATTCGGGACAGAGCCTCCGAGCAGTACTTC
CDR3aa: CASSIRDRASEQYF

d_gene: .
v_gene: TRBV25-1
j_gene: TRBJ1-5
abundance: .
CDR3nt: TGTGCCAGCAGTGGGGGATTGGGCGGGCCCCAGCATTTT
CDR3aa: CASSGGLGGPQHF

d_gene: TRBD2
v_gene: TRBV5-8
j_gene: TRBJ2-1
abundance: once
CDR3nt: TGTGCCAGCAGCCTGGGACTAGCGGGGCTCAATGAGCAGTTCTTC
CDR3aa: CASSLGLAGLNEQFF

d_gene: TRBD1
v_gene: TRBV14
j_gene: TRBJ2-1
abundance: .
CDR3nt: TGTGCCAGCAGCCCCCCCTGGACAGGGGTAGAGGGTGAGCAGTTCTTC
CDR3aa: CASSPPWTGVEGEQFF

d_gene: TRBD1
v_gene: TRBV30
j_gene: TRBJ2-7
abundance: .
CDR3nt: TGTGCCTGGAGTGGTGGGACAGGAACCTACGAGCAGTACTTC
CDR3aa: CAWSGGTGTYEQYF

d_gene: TRBD2
v_gene: TRBV29-1
j_gene: TRBJ2-1
abundance: .
CDR3nt: TGCAGCGTAACGGGGACTAGCGGGGGGGCCTGGAATGAGCAGTTCTTC
CDR3aa: CSVTGTSGGAWNEQFF

d_gene: TRBD1
v_gene: TRBV7-6
j_gene: TRBJ1-6
abundance: .
CDR3nt: TGTGCCAGCAGCCCTTGGACAGGGTCAATGGATAATTCACCCCTCCACTTT
CDR3aa: CASSPWTGSMDNSPLHF

d_gene: .
v_gene: TRBV7-9
j_gene: TRBJ2-1
abundance: .
CDR3nt: TGTGCCAGCAGCTTAGATAGCGGCTCCTACAATGAGCAGTTCTTC
CDR3aa: CASSLDSGSYNEQFF

d_gene: .
v_gene: TRBV7-9
j_gene: TRBJ2-5
abundance: .
CDR3nt: TGTGCCAGCAGCCTGGGGACTCTCTCGGAGACCCAGTACTTC
CDR3aa: CASSLGTLSETQYF

d_gene: .
v_gene: TRBV2
j_gene: TRBJ1-1
abundance: .
CDR3nt: TGTGCCAGCAGTGATTCGGCGGCTTTCTTT
CDR3aa: CASSDSAAFF